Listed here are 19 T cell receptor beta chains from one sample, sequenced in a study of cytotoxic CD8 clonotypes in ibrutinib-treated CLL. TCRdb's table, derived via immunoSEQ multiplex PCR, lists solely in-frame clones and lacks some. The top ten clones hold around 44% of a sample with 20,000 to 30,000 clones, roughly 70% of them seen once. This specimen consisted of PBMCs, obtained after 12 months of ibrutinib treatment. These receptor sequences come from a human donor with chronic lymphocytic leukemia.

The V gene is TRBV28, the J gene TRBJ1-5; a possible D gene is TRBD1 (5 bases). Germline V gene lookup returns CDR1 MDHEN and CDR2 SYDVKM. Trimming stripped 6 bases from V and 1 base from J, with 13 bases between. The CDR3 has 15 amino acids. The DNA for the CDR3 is TGTGCCAGCAGCCCCCCAGGGCCCAGCAATCAGCCCCAGCATTTT. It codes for CASSPPGPSNQPQHF.

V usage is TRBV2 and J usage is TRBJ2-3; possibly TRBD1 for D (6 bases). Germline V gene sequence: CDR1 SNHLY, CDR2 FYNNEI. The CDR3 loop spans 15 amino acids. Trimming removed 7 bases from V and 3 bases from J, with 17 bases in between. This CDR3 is CASMATGRVTDTQYF. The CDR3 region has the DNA TGTGCCAGCATGGCGACAGGTCGAGTTACAGATACGCAGTATTTT.

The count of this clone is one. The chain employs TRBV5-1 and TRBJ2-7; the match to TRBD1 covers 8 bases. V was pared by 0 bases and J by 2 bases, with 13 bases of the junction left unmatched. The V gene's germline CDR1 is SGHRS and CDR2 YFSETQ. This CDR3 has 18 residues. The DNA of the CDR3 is TGCGCCAGCAGCTTGGAGCCAGGGGGCCCGACTTTTCCCTACGAGCAGTACTTC. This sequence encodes CASSLEPGGPTFPYEQYF.

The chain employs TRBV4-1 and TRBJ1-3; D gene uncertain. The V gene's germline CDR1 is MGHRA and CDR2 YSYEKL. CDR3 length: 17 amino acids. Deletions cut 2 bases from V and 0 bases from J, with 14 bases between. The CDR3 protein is CASSQYLDGSSGNTIYF. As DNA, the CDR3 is TGCGCCAGCAGCCAATACCTGGACGGCAGCTCTGGAAACACCATATATTTT.

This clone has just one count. This chain's CDR3 is CASSLTGHGYTF. CDR3 nucleotides: TGCGCCAGCAGCTTAACAGGACATGGCTACACCTTC. The chain uses TRBV5-1 and TRBJ1-2; TRBD1 is a possible D gene (5 bases). This CDR3 comprises 12 residues. V gave up 2 bases and J gave up 6 bases, with 8 bases separating them. Germline CDR1 is SGHRS and CDR2 is YFSETQ. The full variable domain, completed using reference TRBV5-1 and TRBJ1-2, is KAGVTQTPRYLIKTRGQQVTLSCSPISGHRSVSWYQQTPGQGLQFLFEYFSETQRNKGNFPGRFSGRQFSNSRSEMNVSTLELGDSALYLCASSLTGHGYTFGSGTRLTVV.

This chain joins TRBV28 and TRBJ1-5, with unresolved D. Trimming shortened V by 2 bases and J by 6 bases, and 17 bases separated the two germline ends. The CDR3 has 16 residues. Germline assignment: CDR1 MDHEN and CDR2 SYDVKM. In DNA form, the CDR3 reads TGTGCCAGCAGTTTACCCCGGACTATCAGAAGTCAGCCCCAGCATTTT. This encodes CASSLPRTIRSQPQHF.

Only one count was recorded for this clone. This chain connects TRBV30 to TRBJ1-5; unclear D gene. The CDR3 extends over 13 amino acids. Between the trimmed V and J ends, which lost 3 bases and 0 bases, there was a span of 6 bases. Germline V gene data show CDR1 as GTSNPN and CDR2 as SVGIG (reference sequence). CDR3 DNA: TGTGCCTGGAGGCCGGATAGCAATCAGCCCCAGCATTTT. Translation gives CAWRPDSNQPQHF.

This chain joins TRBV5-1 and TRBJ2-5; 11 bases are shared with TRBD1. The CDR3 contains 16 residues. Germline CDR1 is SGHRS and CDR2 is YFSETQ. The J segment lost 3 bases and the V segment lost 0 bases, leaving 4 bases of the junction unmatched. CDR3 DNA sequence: TGCGCCAGCAGCTTGGAGGGACAGGGGGTGGAAGAGACCCAGTACTTC. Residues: CASSLEGQGVEETQYF.

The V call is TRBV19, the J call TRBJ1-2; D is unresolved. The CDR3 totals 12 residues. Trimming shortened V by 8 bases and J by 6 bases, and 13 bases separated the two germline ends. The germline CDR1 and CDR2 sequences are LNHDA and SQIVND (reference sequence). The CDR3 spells CASGPRMDGYTF. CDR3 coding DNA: TGTGCCAGTGGACCGAGGATGGATGGCTACACCTTC.

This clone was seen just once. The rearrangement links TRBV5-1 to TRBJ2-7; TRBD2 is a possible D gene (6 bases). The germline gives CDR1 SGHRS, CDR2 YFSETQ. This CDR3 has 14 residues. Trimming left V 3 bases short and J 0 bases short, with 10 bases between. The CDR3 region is CASSSGVVSYEQYF. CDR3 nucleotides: TGCGCCAGCAGCTCGGGGGTAGTCTCCTACGAGCAGTACTTC.

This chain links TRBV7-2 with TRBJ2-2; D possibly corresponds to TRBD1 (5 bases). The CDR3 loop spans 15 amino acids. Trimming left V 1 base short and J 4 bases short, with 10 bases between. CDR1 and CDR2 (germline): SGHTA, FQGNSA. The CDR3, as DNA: TGTGCCAGCAGCTTAGGGACACAGAGCACCGGGGAGCTGTTTTTT. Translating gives CASSLGTQSTGELFF.

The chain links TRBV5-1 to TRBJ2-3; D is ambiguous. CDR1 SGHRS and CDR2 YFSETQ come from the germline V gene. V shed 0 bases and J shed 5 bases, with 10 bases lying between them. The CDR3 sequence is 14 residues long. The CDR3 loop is CASSLALDLDTQYF. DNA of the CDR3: TGCGCCAGCAGCTTGGCGTTAGATCTAGATACGCAGTATTTT.

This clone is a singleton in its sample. The CDR3 here is CASTRRTGGAGELFF. The CDR3 nucleotides read TGTGCCAGCACCAGACGGACAGGAGGTGCCGGGGAGCTGTTTTTT. The chain joins TRBV6-1 to TRBJ2-2; TRBD1 matches at 7 bases. The CDR3 is 15 residues long. CDR1 is MNHNS, CDR2 SASEGT, per germline. V trimming: 7 bases; J trimming: 6 bases; junction bases outside the gene matches: 11.

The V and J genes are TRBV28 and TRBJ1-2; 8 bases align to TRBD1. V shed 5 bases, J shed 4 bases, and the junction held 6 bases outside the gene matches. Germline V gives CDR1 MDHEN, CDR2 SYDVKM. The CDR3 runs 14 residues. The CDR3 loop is CASSPGGAGYGYTF. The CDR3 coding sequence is TGTGCCAGCAGTCCAGGGGGCGCTGGCTATGGCTACACCTTC.

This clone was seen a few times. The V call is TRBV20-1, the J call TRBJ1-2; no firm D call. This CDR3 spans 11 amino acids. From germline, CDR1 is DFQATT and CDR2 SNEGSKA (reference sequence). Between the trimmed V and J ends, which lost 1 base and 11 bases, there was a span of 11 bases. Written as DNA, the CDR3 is TGCAGTGCTAGAGTGGGCGGAGATTACACCTTC. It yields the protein CSARVGGDYTF.

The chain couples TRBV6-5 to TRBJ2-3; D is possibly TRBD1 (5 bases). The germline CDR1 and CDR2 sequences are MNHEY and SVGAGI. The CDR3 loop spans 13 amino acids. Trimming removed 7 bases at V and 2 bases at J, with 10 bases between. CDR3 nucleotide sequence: TGTGCCAGCACCTCGACAGACACAGATACGCAGTATTTT. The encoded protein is CASTSTDTDTQYF.

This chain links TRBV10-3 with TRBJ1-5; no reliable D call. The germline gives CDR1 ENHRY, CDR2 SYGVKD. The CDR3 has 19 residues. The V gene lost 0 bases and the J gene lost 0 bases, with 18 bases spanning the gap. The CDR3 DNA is TGTGCCATCAGTGAGTCGCAGTATTCTGGAGGAAATAGCAATCAGCCCCAGCATTTT. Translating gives CAISESQYSGGNSNQPQHF.

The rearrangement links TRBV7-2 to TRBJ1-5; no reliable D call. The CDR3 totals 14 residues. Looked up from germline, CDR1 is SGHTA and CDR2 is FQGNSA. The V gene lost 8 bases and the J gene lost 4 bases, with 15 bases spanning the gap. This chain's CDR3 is CASRGPIANQPQHF. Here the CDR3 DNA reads TGTGCCAGCCGCGGGCCCATAGCAAATCAGCCCCAGCATTTT.

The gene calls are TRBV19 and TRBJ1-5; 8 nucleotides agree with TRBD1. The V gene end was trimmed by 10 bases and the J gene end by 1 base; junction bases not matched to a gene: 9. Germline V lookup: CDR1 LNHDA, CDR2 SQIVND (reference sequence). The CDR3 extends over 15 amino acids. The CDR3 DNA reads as TGTGCCACCCGGACAGGGTATGGGAGCAATCAGCCCCAGCATTTT. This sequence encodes CATRTGYGSNQPQHF.